This T cell receptor beta chain was sequenced during a study of vaccination and CD4 T cells after COVID-19. Study-level background: Post-COVID sampling occurred a median approximately 100 days after diagnosis (range 35 to 161). For control cultures, the treatment was a CEFX pool, an HIV-1 Nef pool, or no peptide.

Oncomine TCR Beta short-read sequencing was applied to DNA from cultured CD4+ T cells. The genomic DNA was obtained from cultured CD4+ T cells by extraction with the QIAamp micro DNA kit. Via MiXCR, TCRdb re-called the PCR reads, giving one row per CDR3 protein. The data hold 7,000 to 9,500 distinct CDR3 sequences, with around two fifths observed a single time. Treatment here: 10-day PBMC culture with coronavirus spike peptide pools or control peptides (ViraFEST assay). One should note that the unexposed donor's CD4+ T cells were collected before the COVID-19 pandemic (2011-2018). First, ViraFEST expanded antigen-specific T cells with peptide pools, and next it sequenced the TCRs. To note about this clonotype: What it binds is not known.

The CDR3 is 15 amino acids. The V gene lost 5 bases and the J gene lost 5 bases, with 15 bases spanning the gap. Germline lookup yields CDR1 MNHEY and CDR2 SMNVEV (reference sequence). Sequenced material: CD4+ T cells from blood, cultured in vitro. The rearrangement joins TRBV27 to TRBJ2-2; D not resolved. This TCR was recovered from a human donor in good health. CDR3 residues: CASSPEATPTGELFF. The CDR3 nucleotides are TGTGCCAGCAGTCCCGAGGCTACGCCGACCGGGGAGCTGTTTTTT.